The TCR beta chain described here comes from a study of T cells in narcolepsy. Overall study results and limits: In some patient and control memory CD4+ samples, autoreactive clones were absent.

Germline V gives CDR1 MNHNY, CDR2 SVGAGI (reference sequence). The J segment lost 1 base and the V segment lost 7 bases, leaving 12 bases of the junction unmatched. This CDR3 has 16 residues. TCRdb's copy holds only in-frame clones and misses some; the assay was immunoSEQ multiplex PCR. The table lists fewer than 30,000 clones, around 85% of them singletons, with under 1.5% in the top ten. As concerns this clone: Its target is unknown.

The V and J genes are TRBV6-6 and TRBJ2-7, with 8 bases that match TRBD1. The source of this sequence is a human donor with narcolepsy. Sequencing was carried out using CD45RA- memory CD4+ T cells from PBMCs. The CDR3 here is CASTPSQGAKSYEQYF. CDR3 nucleotide sequence: TGTGCCAGCACCCCCAGCCAGGGGGCGAAATCCTACGAGCAGTACTTC.